The clone carrying this TCR beta chain turned up a few times. Assembly of TCR beta libraries relied on iRepertoire HTBI primers together with Arm-PCR of CDR3 regions. Original data processing: The study identified roughly 59 TRBV and 13 to 15 TRBJ segments across samples. One entry per CDR3 protein, called by TCRdb with MiXCR from the multiplex PCR reads. The V and J calls here are based on TCRdb, not the publication. The table has roughly 300,000 distinct CDR3 sequences, 20% to 25% seen once. This record comes from a study of regulatory T cells in long-lasting Graves disease. CDR1 and CDR2 (germline): LNHDA, SQIVND (reference sequence). V was trimmed by 6 bases and J by 2 bases, leaving 23 bases between them. The CDR3 covers 19 residues. Regarding time point: persistent/refractory GD, antithyroid drugs over 5 years with positive TRAb. RNA from PBMCs was the source of the TCR library.

This clonotype originated in a female donor with Graves disease. The chain couples TRBV19 to TRBJ1-6; D remains ambiguous. The specimen comprised peripheral blood mononuclear cells (PBMCs), sampled when the disease was refractory, from a patient treated with antithyroid drugs. Here the CDR3 DNA reads TGTGCCAGTAGCCAACCCCTCGCGCGCCTACCTGCCTATAATTCACCCCTCCACTTT. This translates into CASSQPLARLPAYNSPLHF.